This TCR beta chain appears in the sequencing data of a study of T-cell memory formation after mild COVID-19. Study as a whole: The study found TCR clusters largely donor specific.

Study-level points and caveats: Second-wave clones with a day 37 peak had unconfirmed SARS-CoV-2 specificity. Largely, contracting CD4+ clones fell within CM and EM, and contracting CD8+ clones within EMRA.

The 5'RACE method, run with constant-segment primers, produced TCR alpha and TCR beta cDNA libraries (carrying sample barcodes and UMIs). Using its own MiXCR run on the 5' RACE reads, TCRdb lists one record per CDR3 protein. The sample yields 450,000 or so distinct CDR3 sequences, 20% to 30% seen once. Regarding this clonotype: What it recognizes is unknown.

The CDR3 loop spans 14 amino acids. Trimming cost V 5 bases and J 4 bases, with 11 bases left between them. Germline V lookup: CDR1 SGHVS, CDR2 FQNEAQ. The TCR comes from an adult woman who had mild COVID-19 (a few samples of this study predate the infection). Cell type and time point are not known. The genes are TRBV7-8 and TRBJ2-2; D uncertain. The sample consisted of PBMCs or a T cell subset sorted from them (not recorded which). The CDR3 protein is CASSPRLPTGELFF. The CDR3, as DNA: TGTGCCAGCAGCCCGCGACTCCCCACCGGGGAGCTGTTTTTT. Together with reference TRBV7-8 and TRBJ2-2, the CDR3 gives the full variable domain: GAGVSQSPRYKVAKRGQDVALRCDPISGHVSLFWYQQALGQGPEFLTYFQNEAQLDKSGLPSDRFFAERPEGSVSTLKIQRTQQEDSAVYLCASSPRLPTGELFFGEGSRLTVL.